The clone carrying this T cell receptor (beta chain) was seen a handful of times. The data were taken from a study of blood T cell repertoires in COVID-19. Study details: Some COVID-19 samples were acute and others convalescent; all came from the United States, Italy and Spain. The analysed material was cDNA or gDNA that came from T cells, B-cell-depleted T cells, or PBMCs.

Seattle enrolled patients during active infection and tracked them longitudinally. As handled by the study authors: Nucleated cell number was recorded as an estimate derived from reference gene primer amplification. Sequencing was performed with immunoSEQ multiplex PCR; in TCRdb, only in-frame clones are kept and a portion is missing. V, J and clone size are those of that table, while D and trimming were read from the DNA. The data hold roughly 75,000 clones, with roughly 90% observed a single time. CDR3 length: 11 residues. The V end was cut by 7 bases, the J end by 6 bases, with 7 bases between. Sequences were obtained from peripheral blood. This rearrangement joins TRBV12-3 or TRBV12-4 to TRBJ2-1, with D unclear. This TCR was recovered from a man aged 80 or over with COVID-19, enrolled during active disease. CDR3 DNA sequence: TGTGCCAGCATAGCATTCAATGAGCAGTTCTTC. As protein: CASIAFNEQFF.